Sequencing of this TCR beta chain was carried out in a study of OX40 agonist ivuxolimab in advanced cancers. About the full investigation: Ivuxolimab, which targeted the costimulatory receptor OX40 (CD134), was an agonistic, fully human IgG2 monoclonal antibody. The monotherapy dose-escalation portion (N ≈ 52 patients) of the phase I ivuxolimab trial is reported in the paper. A male proportion of roughly 80% and a mean age of around 60 years, ranging from about 20 to 80, were recorded for the dose-escalation cohort. Peripheral TCRbeta sequencing aimed to test whether ivuxolimab altered TCR sequence diversity and caused clonal T-cell expansion. Of the approximately 50 patients in dose escalation, about 20 had hepatocellular carcinoma, about 15 had melanoma, 9 had renal cell carcinoma and 9 had head and neck cancer. Intravenous ivuxolimab was administered to patients every 2 weeks at six dose levels: 0.01, 0.1, 0.3, 1.5, 3 and 10 mg/kg. Three dose-escalation patients achieved partial responses, one with hepatocellular carcinoma and two with cutaneous melanoma. Patients were allowed to have had prior anti-PD-1, anti-PD-L1 or anti-CTLA-4 therapy, and around 43% of the dose-escalation patients had been treated with checkpoint inhibitors.

The trial excluded patients who had a history of autoimmune disease or were on systemic immunosuppression. In every dose cohort, peripheral blood was drawn for TCR sequencing at baseline, cycle 4 day 1, and cycle 7 day 1. Samples were obtained from an open-label, multicenter, first-in-human phase I dose-escalation trial of ivuxolimab. The trial enrolled adults with locally advanced or metastatic head and neck squamous cell, hepatocellular, melanoma or renal cell carcinoma. Before TCR sequencing, CD4+ and CD8+ T cells were separately sorted from peripheral blood. A few counts support this clone. The antigen it binds to is not known. Base qualities are not provided; no much larger clone lies one nucleotide away. The CDR3 runs 12 amino acids, cysteine and phenylalanine included. Only the CDR3 DNA stays, 36 bases, in frame from base 1. As encoded in the germline V gene (reference sequence), CDR1 is GTSNPN while CDR2 is SVGIG. From V the trimming removes 3 bases and from J it removes 5 bases, while the gene matches leave 2 bases of the junction unaccounted for.

On the study overall, not on this receptor specifically: Low levels of normalized T-cell clonal expansion were also seen in some nonresponding patients. The antigen specificity of the clonally expanded peripheral T cells was not determined. At doses of 0.1 to 3.0 mg/kg, clonal expansion of both CD4+ and CD8+ blood T cells was observed from baseline to week 6. Partial responders in the 0.1-3.0 mg/kg groups had among the lowest normalized peripheral clonal expansion, especially among CD8+ T cells. After ivuxolimab, more expanded clones were found on average in CD8+ T cells than in CD4+ T cells.

Genomic DNA was isolated from the sorted cells so that the TCRbeta CDR3 region could be sequenced. TCRbeta CDR3 regions were sequenced using the immunoSEQ Assay. As stored in TCRdb, this immuneACCESS dataset retains in-frame rearrangements with V and J assigned. A fraction of the clones does not appear; measured against another copy, unresolved V genes explain less than half of the discrepancy, and the remainder lacks a known reason. In all, the sample holds about 53,000 clones, and 75% to 90% of those were seen once. The top ten clonotypes cover about 11% of the sample. The chain joins TRBV30 to TRBJ2-5, with 8 bases aligning to TRBD2. The source of this sequence is an adult with an advanced solid tumor such as melanoma, head and neck, liver or kidney cancer. The input for sequencing was CD4+ or CD8+ T cells sorted from blood, taken in a trial of the OX40 agonist ivuxolimab. The nucleotide sequence is given as TGTGCCTGGAGAGCGGGGGATGAGACCCAGTACTTC. Translated, this gives CAWRAGDETQYF.